This T cell receptor beta chain was identified in a study of cytomegalovirus exposure and HLA in healthy donors. PCR used 60 Vbeta primers and 13 Jbeta primers. Data came from immunoSEQ multiplex PCR; TCRdb stores just in-frame clones and leaves some out. The table has 85,000 to 130,000 clones, more than 65% seen once. General study results and limits: A classifier reportedly called cytomegalovirus status with high sensitivity and specificity.

In regard to this clone: Antigen: not known.

V lost 6 bases and J lost 0, with 15 bases in between. The CDR3 is 16 residues long. Per germline, CDR1 MDHEN and CDR2 SYDVKM. The sequence was obtained from a woman aged 50 to 60 in good health and CMV-seropositive. The chain employs TRBV28 and TRBJ2-1, with D tentatively TRBD2 (5 bases). The sequenced sample consisted of PBMCs. This CDR3 is CASSSARRNSYNEQFF. The DNA of the CDR3 is TGTGCCAGCAGCTCCGCCCGGAGGAACTCCTACAATGAGCAGTTCTTC.